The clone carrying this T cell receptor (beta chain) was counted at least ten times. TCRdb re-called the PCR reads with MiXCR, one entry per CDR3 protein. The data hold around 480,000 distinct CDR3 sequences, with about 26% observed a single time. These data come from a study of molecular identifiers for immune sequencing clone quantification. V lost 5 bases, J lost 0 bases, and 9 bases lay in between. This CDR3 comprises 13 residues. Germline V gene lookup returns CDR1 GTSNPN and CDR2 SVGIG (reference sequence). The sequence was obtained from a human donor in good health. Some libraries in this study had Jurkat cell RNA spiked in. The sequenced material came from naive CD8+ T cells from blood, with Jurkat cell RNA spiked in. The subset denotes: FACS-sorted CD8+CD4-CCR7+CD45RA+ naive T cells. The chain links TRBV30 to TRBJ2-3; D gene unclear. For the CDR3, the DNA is TGTGCCTGGGCCTTTGGGAGCACAGATACGCAGTATTTT. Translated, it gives CAWAFGSTDTQYF.